This is a list of T cell receptor beta chains from one sample in a study of patients and donors after allogeneic stem cell transplantation. TCRdb re-called the RT-PCR reads with MiXCR, one entry per CDR3 protein. The profile covers roughly 230,000 distinct CDR3 sequences, with 13% to 15% appearing a single time and under 14% taken by the ten largest. Sequencing was performed on blood, either unsorted or a sorted T cell fraction (not recorded which). All receptors come from a human donor who was either an allogeneic HSCT recipient or a stem cell or donor lymphocyte infusion donor (not recorded which). It is not recorded whose cells these are; they may come from a transplant donor. Each CDR3 is given with its conserved first and last residue. D genes are given only for firm matches. Clone size is not always given. Where it is, it says once, few, many or a class for expanded clones.

V	size	J	D	CDR3	DNA
TRBV29-1	few	TRBJ2-7	TRBD2	CSVEGTAGGSYEQYF	TGCAGCGTTGAAGGGACAGCGGGGGGATCCTACGAGCAGTACTTC
TRBV7-8	few	TRBJ2-5	TRBD2	CASSLEISGNTETQYF	TGTGCCAGCAGCTTAGAAATTAGCGGGAACACAGAGACCCAGTACTTC
TRBV11-3	many	TRBJ2-2	-	CASSFGELFF	TGTGCCAGCAGCTTCGGGGAGCTGTTTTTT
TRBV7-3	-	TRBJ2-2	-	CASSLTNQAGELFF	TGTGCCAGCAGCTTAACTAACCAGGCCGGGGAGCTGTTTTTT
TRBV20-1	-	TRBJ2-1	TRBD2	CSANPLAGVGNEQFF	TGCAGTGCCAATCCGCTAGCGGGAGTCGGGAATGAGCAGTTCTTC
TRBV7-3	few	TRBJ2-6	TRBD2	CASSLLGGAGANVLTF	TGTGCCAGCAGCTTGCTGGGAGGGGCTGGGGCCAACGTCCTGACTTTC
TRBV15	few	TRBJ1-1	-	CATSRDRGIGTEAFF	TGTGCCACCAGCAGAGATAGGGGGATAGGGACTGAAGCTTTCTTT
TRBV7-9	-	TRBJ2-1	TRBD2	CASSFQRENYNEQFF	TGTGCCAGCAGCTTCCAGCGGGAGAACTACAATGAGCAGTTCTTC
TRBV12-3/TRBV12-4	many	TRBJ1-6	-	CASSRTENNSPLHF	TGTGCCAGCAGTCGGACGGAGAATAATTCACCCCTCCACTTT
TRBV11-2	few	TRBJ1-1	-	CASSQTSVQLNTEAFF	TGTGCCAGCAGCCAAACTTCAGTGCAGTTGAACACTGAAGCTTTCTTT
TRBV20-1	-	TRBJ2-3	-	CSASPFSGTDTQYF	TGCAGTGCTAGCCCCTTTTCAGGCACAGATACGCAGTATTTT
TRBV10-1	once	TRBJ1-1	-	CASNCRGPTEAFF	TGCGCCAGCAATTGCAGGGGCCCCACTGAAGCTTTCTTT
TRBV7-8	many	TRBJ1-1	-	CASSLDTGVWTEAFF	TGTGCCAGCAGCTTAGACACGGGGGTGTGGACTGAAGCTTTCTTT
TRBV12-5	-	TRBJ1-3	-	CASGLVGPGVGNTIYF	TGTGCTAGTGGTTTGGTAGGCCCAGGGGTGGGAAACACCATATATTTT
TRBV7-3	-	TRBJ1-2	-	CASSLRAQGSFYGYTF	TGTGCCAGCAGCTTAAGGGCCCAGGGTTCCTTCTATGGCTACACCTTC
TRBV7-6	-	TRBJ2-5	TRBD1	CASSYRQGRETQYF	TGTGCCAGCAGCTATCGACAGGGAAGGGAGACCCAGTACTTC
TRBV2	few	TRBJ1-1	TRBD1	CASSLQGPHTEAFF	TGTGCCAGCAGTCTACAGGGGCCACACACTGAAGCTTTCTTT
TRBV11-1	many	TRBJ2-1	-	CASSVLSSYNEQFF	TGTGCCAGCTCCGTACTTAGCTCCTACAATGAGCAGTTCTTC
TRBV27	-	TRBJ2-7	-	CASRLRPRLEYEQYF	TGTGCCAGCCGATTGAGACCCCGACTTGAATACGAGCAGTACTTC
TRBV6-1	few	TRBJ1-1	-	CASNIDRPNTEAFF	TGTGCCAGCAACATAGACAGGCCAAACACTGAAGCTTTCTTT
TRBV18	-	TRBJ2-2	TRBD1	CASSPFGQGNTGELFF	TGTGCCAGCTCACCATTCGGACAGGGGAACACCGGGGAGCTGTTTTTT
TRBV20-1	-	TRBJ2-5	TRBD2	CSARAGTSMTQYF	TGCAGTGCTAGAGCGGGGACTAGCATGACCCAGTACTTC
TRBV20-1	few	TRBJ2-3	-	CSARSPTNSRDTQYF	TGCAGTGCTCGTTCTCCAACTAATTCACGAGATACGCAGTATTTT
TRBV24-1	few	TRBJ1-1	-	CATSESTVNTEAFF	TGTGCCACCAGTGAGTCGACTGTGAACACTGAAGCTTTCTTT
TRBV7-2	-	TRBJ1-2	-	CASSLVRNDNYGYTF	TGTGCCAGCAGCTTAGTAAGAAACGATAACTATGGCTACACCTTC